The present T cell receptor beta chain was sequenced within a study of cytomegalovirus exposure and HLA in healthy donors. The CDR3 is 16 residues long. Germline values: CDR1 LNHDA, CDR2 SQIVND (reference sequence). The V and J ends lost 3 bases and 5 bases, in that order; junction bases with no gene match: 9. This clone has a handful of counts. PCR primers comprised 60 Vbeta and 13 Jbeta primers. Method: immunoSEQ multiplex PCR; TCRdb's copy keeps in-frame clones and lacks some. The sample holds about 170,000 clones, about four fifths seen once. The sample comprised PBMCs. This chain connects TRBV19 to TRBJ1-4; TRBD1 matches 7 bases. The clonotype comes from a man aged 30 to 39 in good health and CMV-seropositive. In DNA form, the CDR3 reads TGTGCCAGTAGTATGAGCCCAGGGGGACGGAATGAAAAACTGTTTTTT. This encodes CASSMSPGGRNEKLFF.